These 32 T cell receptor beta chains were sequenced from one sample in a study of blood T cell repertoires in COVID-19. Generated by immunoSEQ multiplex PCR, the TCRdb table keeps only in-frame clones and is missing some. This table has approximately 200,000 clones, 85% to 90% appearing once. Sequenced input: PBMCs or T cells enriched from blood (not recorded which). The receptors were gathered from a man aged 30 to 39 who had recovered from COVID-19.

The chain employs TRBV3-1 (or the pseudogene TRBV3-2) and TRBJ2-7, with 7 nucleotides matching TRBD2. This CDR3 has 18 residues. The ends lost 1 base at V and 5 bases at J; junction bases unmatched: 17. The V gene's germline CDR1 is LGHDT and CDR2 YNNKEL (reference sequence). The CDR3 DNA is TGTGCCAGCAGCCAAGCGTTAGTGGGAGGGTATTCCCCCAACGAGCAGTACTTC. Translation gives CASSQALVGGYSPNEQYF.

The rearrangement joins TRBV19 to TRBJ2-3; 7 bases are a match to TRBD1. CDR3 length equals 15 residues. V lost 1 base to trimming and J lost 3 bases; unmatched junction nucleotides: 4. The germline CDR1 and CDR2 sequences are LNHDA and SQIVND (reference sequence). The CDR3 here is CASSIGGGGTDTQYF. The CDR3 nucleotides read TGTGCCAGTAGTATAGGAGGGGGCGGGACAGATACGCAGTATTTT.

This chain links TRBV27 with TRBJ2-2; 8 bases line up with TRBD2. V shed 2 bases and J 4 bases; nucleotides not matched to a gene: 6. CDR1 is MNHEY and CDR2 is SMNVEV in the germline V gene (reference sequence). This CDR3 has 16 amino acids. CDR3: CASSLMGTRGTGELFF. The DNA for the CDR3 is TGTGCCAGCAGTTTAATGGGGACTAGGGGCACCGGGGAGCTGTTTTTT.

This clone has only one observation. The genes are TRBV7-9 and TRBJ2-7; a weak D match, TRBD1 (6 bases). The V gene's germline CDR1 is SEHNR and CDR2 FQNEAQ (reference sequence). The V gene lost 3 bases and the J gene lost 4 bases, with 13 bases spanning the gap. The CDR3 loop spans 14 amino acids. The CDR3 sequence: CASSFRTESYEQYF. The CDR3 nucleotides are TGTGCCAGCAGCTTTCGGACAGAGAGTTACGAGCAGTACTTC.

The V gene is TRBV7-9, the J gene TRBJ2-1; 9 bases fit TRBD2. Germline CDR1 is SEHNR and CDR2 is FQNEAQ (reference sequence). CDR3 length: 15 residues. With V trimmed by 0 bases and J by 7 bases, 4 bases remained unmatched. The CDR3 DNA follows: TGTGCCAGCAGCTTAGCGCGGGGGGGAGAAAATGAGCAGTTCTTC. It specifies CASSLARGGENEQFF. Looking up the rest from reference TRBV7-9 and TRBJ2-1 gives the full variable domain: DTGVSQNPRHKITKRGQNVTFRCDPISEHNRLYWYRQTLGQGPEFLTYFQNEAQLEKSRLLSDRFSAERPKGSFSTLEIQRTEQGDSAMYLCASSLARGGENEQFFGPGTRLTVL.

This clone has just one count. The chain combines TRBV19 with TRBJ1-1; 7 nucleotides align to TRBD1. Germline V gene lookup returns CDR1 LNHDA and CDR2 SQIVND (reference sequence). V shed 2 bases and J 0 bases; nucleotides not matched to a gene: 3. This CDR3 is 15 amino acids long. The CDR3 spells CASSILDRLNTEAFF. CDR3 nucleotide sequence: TGTGCCAGTAGTATACTGGACAGGTTGAACACTGAAGCTTTCTTT.

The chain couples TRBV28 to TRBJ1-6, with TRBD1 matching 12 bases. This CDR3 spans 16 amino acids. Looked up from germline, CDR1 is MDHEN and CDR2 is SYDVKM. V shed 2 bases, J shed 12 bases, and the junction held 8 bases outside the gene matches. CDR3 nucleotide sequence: TGTGCCAGCAGTTTAGGACCCGGGACAGGGGGCTTACCCCTCCACTTT. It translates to CASSLGPGTGGLPLHF.

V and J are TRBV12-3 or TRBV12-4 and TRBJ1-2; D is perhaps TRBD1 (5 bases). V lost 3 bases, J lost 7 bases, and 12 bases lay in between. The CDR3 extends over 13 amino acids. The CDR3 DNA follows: TGTGCCAGCAGTTTTAAGAGAAGGGGTGGCTACACCTTC. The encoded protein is CASSFKRRGGYTF.

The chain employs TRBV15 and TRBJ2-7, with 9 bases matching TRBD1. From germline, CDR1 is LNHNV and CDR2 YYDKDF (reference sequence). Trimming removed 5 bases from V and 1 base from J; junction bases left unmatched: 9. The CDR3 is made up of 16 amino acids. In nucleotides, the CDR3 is TGTGCCACCAGCCGGGCCGGGACAGGGTTTTCCTACGAGCAGTACTTC. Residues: CATSRAGTGFSYEQYF.

The CDR3: CASSSPGRGPNTIYF. The CDR3 coding sequence is TGCGCCAGCAGCTCTCCAGGCAGGGGGCCTAACACCATATATTTT. The chain carries TRBV4-1 and TRBJ1-3; 8 nucleotides agree with TRBD1. CDR1 is MGHRA and CDR2 is YSYEKL in the germline V gene. J lost 7 bases, V lost 5 bases, and 10 bases had no gene match. The CDR3 consists of 15 residues.

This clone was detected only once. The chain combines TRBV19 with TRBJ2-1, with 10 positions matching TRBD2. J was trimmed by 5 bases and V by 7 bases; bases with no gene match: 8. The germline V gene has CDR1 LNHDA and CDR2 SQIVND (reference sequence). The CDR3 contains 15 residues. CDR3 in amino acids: CASTEAGGLNNEQFF. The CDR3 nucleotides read TGTGCCAGTACCGAAGCGGGGGGGCTAAACAATGAGCAGTTCTTC.

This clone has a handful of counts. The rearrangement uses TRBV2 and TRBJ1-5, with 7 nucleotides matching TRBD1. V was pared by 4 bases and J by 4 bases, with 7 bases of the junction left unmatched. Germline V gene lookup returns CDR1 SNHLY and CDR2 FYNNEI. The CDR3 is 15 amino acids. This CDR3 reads CASSGQGRENQPQHF. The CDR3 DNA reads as TGTGCCAGCAGTGGACAGGGTAGGGAGAATCAGCCCCAGCATTTT.

The CDR3 here is CASSQSFPPQRTTDTQYF. The CDR3 DNA reads as TGCGCCAGCAGCCAATCCTTTCCACCTCAGAGGACTACAGATACGCAGTATTTT. The rearrangement joins TRBV4-3 to TRBJ2-3; possible D gene TRBD2, 5 bases. Germline CDR1 LGHNA, CDR2 YSLEER. The length of the CDR3 is 18 residues. V was shortened by 2 bases and J by 3 bases, with 21 bases between the two germline ends.

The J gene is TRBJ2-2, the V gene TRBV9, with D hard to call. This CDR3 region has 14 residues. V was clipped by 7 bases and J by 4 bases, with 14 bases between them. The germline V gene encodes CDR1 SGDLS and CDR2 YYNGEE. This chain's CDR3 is CASATTSPTGELFF. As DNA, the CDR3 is TGTGCCAGCGCTACGACATCTCCCACCGGGGAGCTGTTTTTT.

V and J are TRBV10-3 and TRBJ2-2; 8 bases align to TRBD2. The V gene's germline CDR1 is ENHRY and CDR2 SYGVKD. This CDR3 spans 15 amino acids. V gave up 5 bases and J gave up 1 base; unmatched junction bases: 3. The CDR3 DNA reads TGTGCCATCAGTAGGACTAGCCAGAACACCGGGGAGCTGTTTTTT. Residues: CAISRTSQNTGELFF.

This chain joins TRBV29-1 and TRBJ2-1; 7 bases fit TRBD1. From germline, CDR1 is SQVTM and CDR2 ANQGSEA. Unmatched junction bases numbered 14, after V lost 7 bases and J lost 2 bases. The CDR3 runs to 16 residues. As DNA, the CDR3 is TGCAGCGGACAGAGTCCCGGGACAGTGACCTACAATGAGCAGTTCTTC. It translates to CSGQSPGTVTYNEQFF.

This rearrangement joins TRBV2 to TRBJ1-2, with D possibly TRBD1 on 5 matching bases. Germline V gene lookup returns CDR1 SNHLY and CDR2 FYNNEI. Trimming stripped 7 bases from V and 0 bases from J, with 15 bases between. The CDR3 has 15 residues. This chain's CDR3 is CASTSEGVPNYGYTF. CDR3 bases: TGTGCCAGCACCTCCGAAGGGGTTCCTAACTATGGCTACACCTTC. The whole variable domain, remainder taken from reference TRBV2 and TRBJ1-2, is EPEVTQTPSHQVTQMGQEVILRCVPISNHLYFYWYRQILGQKVEFLVSFYNNEISEKSEIFDDQFSVERPDGSNFTLKIRSTKLEDSAMYFCASTSEGVPNYGYTFGSGTRLTVV.

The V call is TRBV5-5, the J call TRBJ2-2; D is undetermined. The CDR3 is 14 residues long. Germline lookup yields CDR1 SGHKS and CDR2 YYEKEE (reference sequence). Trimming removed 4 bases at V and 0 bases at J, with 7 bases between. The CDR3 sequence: CASSPLANTGELFF. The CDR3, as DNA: TGTGCCAGCAGCCCCCTAGCGAACACCGGGGAGCTGTTTTTT. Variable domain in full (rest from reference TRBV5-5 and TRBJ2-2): DAGVTQSPTHLIKTRGQQVTLRCSPISGHKSVSWYQQVLGQGPQFIFQYYEKEERGRGNFPDRFSARQFPNYSSELNVNALLLGDSALYLCASSPLANTGELFFGEGSRLTVL.

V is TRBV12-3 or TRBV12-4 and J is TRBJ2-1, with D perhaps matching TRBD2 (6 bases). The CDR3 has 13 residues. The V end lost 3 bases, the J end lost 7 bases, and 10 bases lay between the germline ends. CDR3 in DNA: TGTGCCAGCAGTTTCGGGAGCGATAATGAGCAGTTCTTC. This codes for CASSFGSDNEQFF.

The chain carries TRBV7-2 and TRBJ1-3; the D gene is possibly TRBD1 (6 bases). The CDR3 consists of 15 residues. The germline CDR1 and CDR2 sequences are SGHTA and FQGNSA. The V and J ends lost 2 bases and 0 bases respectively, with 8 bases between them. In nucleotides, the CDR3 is TGTGCCAGCAGCTTAACAGGGCGCTCTGGAAACACCATATATTTT. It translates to CASSLTGRSGNTIYF.

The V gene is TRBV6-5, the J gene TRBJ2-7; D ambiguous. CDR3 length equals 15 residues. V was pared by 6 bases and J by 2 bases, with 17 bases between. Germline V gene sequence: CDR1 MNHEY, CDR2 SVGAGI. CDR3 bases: TGTGCCAGCAGGTCCCAGGTTCCACCGACCTACGAGCAGTACTTC. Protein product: CASRSQVPPTYEQYF.

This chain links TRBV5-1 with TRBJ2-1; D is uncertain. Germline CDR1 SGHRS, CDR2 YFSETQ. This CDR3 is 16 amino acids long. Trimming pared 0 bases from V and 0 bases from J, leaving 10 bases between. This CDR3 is CASSLVSVSSYNEQFF. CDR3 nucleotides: TGCGCCAGCAGCTTGGTGTCAGTAAGCTCCTACAATGAGCAGTTCTTC.

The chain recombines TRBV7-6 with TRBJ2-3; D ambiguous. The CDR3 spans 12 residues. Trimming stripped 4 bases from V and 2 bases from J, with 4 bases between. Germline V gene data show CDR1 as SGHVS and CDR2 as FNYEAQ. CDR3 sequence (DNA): TGTGCCAGCAGCTCCTCCACAGATACGCAGTATTTT. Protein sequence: CASSSSTDTQYF.

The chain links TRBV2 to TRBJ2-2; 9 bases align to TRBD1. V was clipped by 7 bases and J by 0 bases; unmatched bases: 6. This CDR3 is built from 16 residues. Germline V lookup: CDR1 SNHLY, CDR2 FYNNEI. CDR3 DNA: TGTGCCAGCACCCAGGGGACAGGGCCGAACACCGGGGAGCTGTTTTTT. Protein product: CASTQGTGPNTGELFF.

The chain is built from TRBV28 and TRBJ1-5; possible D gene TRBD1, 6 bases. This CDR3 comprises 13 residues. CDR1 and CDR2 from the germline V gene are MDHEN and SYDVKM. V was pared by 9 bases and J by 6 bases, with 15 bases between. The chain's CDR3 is CASRSGEGQPQHF. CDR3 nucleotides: TGTGCCAGTAGATCAGGGGAAGGTCAGCCCCAGCATTTT.

The CDR3 loop is CASSWGQGLAFF. CDR3 nucleotides: TGTGCCAGCAGTTGGGGCCAGGGTTTGGCTTTCTTT. The chain links TRBV6-2 or TRBV6-3 to TRBJ1-1, with D tentatively TRBD1 (5 bases). V was trimmed by 4 bases and J by 11 bases, leaving 14 bases between them. This CDR3 region has 12 residues. Germline CDR1 and CDR2: MNHEY and SVGEGT.

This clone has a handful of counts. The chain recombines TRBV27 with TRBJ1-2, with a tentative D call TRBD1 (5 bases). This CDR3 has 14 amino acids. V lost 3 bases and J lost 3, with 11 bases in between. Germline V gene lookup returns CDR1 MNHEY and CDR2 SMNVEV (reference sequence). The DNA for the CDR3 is TGTGCCAGCAGTTTGGGTCGGGGGGACTATGGCTACACCTTC. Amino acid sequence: CASSLGRGDYGYTF.

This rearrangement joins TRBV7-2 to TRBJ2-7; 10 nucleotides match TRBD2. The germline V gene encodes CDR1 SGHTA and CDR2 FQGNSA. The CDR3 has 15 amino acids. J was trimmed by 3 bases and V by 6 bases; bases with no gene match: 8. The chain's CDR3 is CASRPTSGEFYEQYF. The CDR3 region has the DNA TGTGCCAGCAGGCCAACTAGCGGGGAGTTCTACGAGCAGTACTTC. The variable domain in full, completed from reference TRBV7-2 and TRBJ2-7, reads GAGVSQSPSNKVTEKGKDVELRCDPISGHTALYWYRQSLGQGLEFLIYFQGNSAPDKSGLPSDRFSAERTGGSVSTLTIQRTQQEDSAVYLCASRPTSGEFYEQYFGPGTRLTVT.

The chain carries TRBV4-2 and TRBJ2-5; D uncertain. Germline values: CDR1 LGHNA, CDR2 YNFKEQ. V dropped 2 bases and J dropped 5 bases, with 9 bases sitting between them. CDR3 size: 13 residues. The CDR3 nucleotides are TGTGCCAGCAGCCAATCCCTAGAGGAGACCCAGTACTTC. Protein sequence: CASSQSLEETQYF.

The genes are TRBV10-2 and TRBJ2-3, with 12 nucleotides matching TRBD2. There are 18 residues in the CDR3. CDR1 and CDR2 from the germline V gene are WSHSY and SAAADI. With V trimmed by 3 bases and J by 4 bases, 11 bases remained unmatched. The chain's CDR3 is CASSDGASGGAISDTQYF. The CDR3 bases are TGCGCCAGCAGTGATGGGGCTAGCGGGGGGGCCATCTCAGATACGCAGTATTTT.

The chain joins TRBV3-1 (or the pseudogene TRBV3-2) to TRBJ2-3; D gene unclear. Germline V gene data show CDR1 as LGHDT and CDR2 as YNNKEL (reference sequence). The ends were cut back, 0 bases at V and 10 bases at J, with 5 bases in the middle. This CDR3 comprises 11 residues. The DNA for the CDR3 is TGTGCCAGCAGCCAAGATCTTGCGCAGTATTTT. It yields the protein CASSQDLAQYF.

The CDR3 DNA reads as TGTGCCAGCAGCCCAGGGATCTCCTATAATTCACCCCTCCACTTT. Amino acid sequence: CASSPGISYNSPLHF. The chain links TRBV6-4 to TRBJ1-6, with D maybe TRBD1 (5 bases). Germline V gene sequence: CDR1 MRHNA, CDR2 SNTAGT. The length of the CDR3 is 15 residues. The ends were cut back, 6 bases at V and 0 bases at J, with 9 bases in the middle.